The rows below give T cell receptor beta chains drawn from one sample of a study of T cells in Graves' hyperthyroidism and ophthalmopathy. TCRdb called the multiplex PCR reads again in MiXCR, with one record for every CDR3 protein. The table has hundreds of thousands of distinct CDR3 sequences, 15% to 20% seen once; the top ten hold about 3.8%. Sequencing was carried out using blood. Receptor source: a woman in her 30s with Graves' hyperthyroidism. Each CDR3 is given with its conserved first and last residue. The order of the fields is V gene, D gene, J gene, clone size, CDR3 DNA, CDR3 protein. D genes are given only for firm matches. Clone sizes are given selectively: once, few, many, or a class where the clone is expanded.

TRBV20-1,NA,TRBJ2-2,many,TGCAGTGCCATCCCTAGCCGTACTTACACCGGGGAGCTGTTTTTT,CSAIPSRTYTGELFF
TRBV3-1,NA,TRBJ2-3,many,TGTGCCAGCAGCCCCCTCACTAGCCGGAGTCCAGATACGCAGTATTTT,CASSPLTSRSPDTQYF
TRBV5-1,TRBD1,TRBJ1-2,many,TGCGCCAGCAGCGGGACAGGGAACTATGGCTACACCTTC,CASSGTGNYGYTF
TRBV28,NA,TRBJ1-5,many,TGTGCCAGCAGCCCCTTCGGAGGTCAGCCCCAGCATTTT,CASSPFGGQPQHF
TRBV4-2,NA,TRBJ1-2,NA,TGTGCCAGCAGCCAAGATCCGGGGCAATATACCTATGGCTACACCTTC,CASSQDPGQYTYGYTF
TRBV27,NA,TRBJ2-3,few,TGTGCCAGCAGCTACCCGGCAGGGGGGGGCACAGATACGCAGTATTTT,CASSYPAGGGTDTQYF
TRBV13,TRBD2,TRBJ2-1,many,TGTGCCAGCAGCTTACCACTAGCGCAGAACAATGAGCAGTTCTTC,CASSLPLAQNNEQFF
TRBV6-5,NA,TRBJ1-1,NA,TGTGCCAGCAGTTATACAGGTGGGATTAATGAAGCTTTCTTT,CASSYTGGINEAFF
TRBV6-2/TRBV6-3,NA,TRBJ1-6,NA,TGTGCCAGCAGTTACAATGTTCTTAATTCACCCCTCCACTTT,CASSYNVLNSPLHF
TRBV6-2/TRBV6-3,TRBD2,TRBJ2-2,many,TGTGCCAGCAGTCCGACTAGCGGGAGGCCGAACACCGGGGAGCTGTTTTTT,CASSPTSGRPNTGELFF
TRBV7-2,TRBD2,TRBJ2-3,many,TGTGCCAGCAGCTTACGGTCGGGAGCGGGAGTGTCAGATACGCAGTATTTT,CASSLRSGAGVSDTQYF
TRBV18,NA,TRBJ1-3,NA,TGTGCCAGCGCACCACCGGGGAACTCTGGAAACACCATATATTTT,CASAPPGNSGNTIYF
TRBV7-2,TRBD1,TRBJ2-3,few,TGTGCCAGCAGCCCGGAACAGGGGACAGATACGCAGTATTTT,CASSPEQGTDTQYF
TRBV5-5,NA,TRBJ1-3,few,TGTGCCAGCAGCCCCGTATCCTCTGGAAACACCATATATTTT,CASSPVSSGNTIYF
TRBV5-1,NA,TRBJ2-5,many,TGCGCCAGCAGCTTGGCCGGAACTATACAAGAGACCCAGTACTTC,CASSLAGTIQETQYF
TRBV11-3,NA,TRBJ2-1,many,TGTGCCAGCAGCCAAGGCGTATTAGCGAGGGAGCAGTTCTTC,CASSQGVLAREQFF
TRBV4-1,NA,TRBJ2-1,NA,TGCGCCAGCAGCCAAGATATCAGAAACTACAATGAGCAGTTCTTC,CASSQDIRNYNEQFF
TRBV28,NA,TRBJ1-1,many,TGTGCCAGCTTTTCTAATACAGTCTTCATGAACACTGAAGCTTTCTTT,CASFSNTVFMNTEAFF
TRBV28,TRBD1,TRBJ2-1,many,TGTGCCAGCAGTTTATCCGGACAGGGGGCAGGAAATGAGCAGTTCTTC,CASSLSGQGAGNEQFF
TRBV27,TRBD2,TRBJ2-3,NA,TGTGCCAGCAGTTTTCGGGGACTAGCGATCTCACTACTGACTACCACAGATACGCAGTATTTT,CASSFRGLAISLLTTTDTQYF
TRBV9,NA,TRBJ1-6,few,TGTGCCAGCAGCGCCCGGACAGAAGGGAATTCACCCCTCCACTTT,CASSARTEGNSPLHF
TRBV3-1,NA,TRBJ2-1,NA,TGTGCCAGCAGCCCCCGGGACTTGGCCAACAATGAGCAGTTCTTC,CASSPRDLANNEQFF
TRBV28,TRBD2,TRBJ2-2,NA,TGTGCCAGCAGTTCCGTCGCGAGGGGGCGGGAGGGCCTCTACGTCGAGCTGTTTTTT,CASSSVARGREGLYVELFF
TRBV5-1,NA,TRBJ2-3,many,TGCGCCAGCAGCTGGGGGCCCTCCACAGATACGCAGTATTTT,CASSWGPSTDTQYF
TRBV6-6,NA,TRBJ1-1,few,TGTGCCAGCAGTTACTCCCCCTGGAGTGGGTGGGCGTTCTTT,CASSYSPWSGWAFF
TRBV7-2,NA,TRBJ1-2,NA,TGTGCCAGCAGCCCCCGGACATCTTACTATGGCTACACCTTC,CASSPRTSYYGYTF
TRBV20-1,TRBD2,TRBJ2-1,many,TGCAGTGCTAGAGATCGGACTAGGTCCTACAATGAGCAGTTCTTC,CSARDRTRSYNEQFF
TRBV3-1,NA,TRBJ1-2,NA,TGTGCCAGCAGCCAAGGGGGACTTACTAACTATGGCTACACCTTC,CASSQGGLTNYGYTF
TRBV9,NA,TRBJ2-7,NA,TGTGCCAGCAGCGTACAAGCGGGCAGTTACGAGCAGTACTTC,CASSVQAGSYEQYF
TRBV10-3,NA,TRBJ2-3,many,TGTGCCATCAGTGAGTCACAAGGGACAGATACGCAGTATTTT,CAISESQGTDTQYF
TRBV11-1,TRBD1,TRBJ2-2,NA,TGTGCCAGCAGCGATACAGGGGGCGGCGGGGAGCTGTTTTTT,CASSDTGGGGELFF
TRBV15,NA,TRBJ2-3,many,TGTGCCACCAGCAGAGATCAGGGCAGGGTGGGCCTTAGCACAGATACGCAGTATTTT,CATSRDQGRVGLSTDTQYF
TRBV5-1,NA,TRBJ1-1,NA,TGCGCCAGCAGCTTGGGAGCGGGGGGCAGGACTGAAGCTTTCTTT,CASSLGAGGRTEAFF
TRBV20-1,NA,TRBJ2-7,many,TGCAGTGCTAGCGACTACGAGCAGTACTTC,CSASDYEQYF
TRBV28,NA,TRBJ2-7,NA,TGTGCCACCACAGCGGCCTCCCCTTACGAGCAGTACTTC,CATTAASPYEQYF
TRBV18,TRBD1,TRBJ1-4,many,TGTGCCAGCTCAAGTGACAGGGATGAAAAACTGTTTTTT,CASSSDRDEKLFF
TRBV28,NA,TRBJ2-7,NA,TGTGCCAGCAGTTATACCTGGGGTAGCGGTTGGCGGGAGCAGTACTTC,CASSYTWGSGWREQYF
TRBV7-9,TRBD2,TRBJ2-3,few,TGTGCCAGCAGCTACGGGACTAGAGCAGATACGCAGTATTTT,CASSYGTRADTQYF